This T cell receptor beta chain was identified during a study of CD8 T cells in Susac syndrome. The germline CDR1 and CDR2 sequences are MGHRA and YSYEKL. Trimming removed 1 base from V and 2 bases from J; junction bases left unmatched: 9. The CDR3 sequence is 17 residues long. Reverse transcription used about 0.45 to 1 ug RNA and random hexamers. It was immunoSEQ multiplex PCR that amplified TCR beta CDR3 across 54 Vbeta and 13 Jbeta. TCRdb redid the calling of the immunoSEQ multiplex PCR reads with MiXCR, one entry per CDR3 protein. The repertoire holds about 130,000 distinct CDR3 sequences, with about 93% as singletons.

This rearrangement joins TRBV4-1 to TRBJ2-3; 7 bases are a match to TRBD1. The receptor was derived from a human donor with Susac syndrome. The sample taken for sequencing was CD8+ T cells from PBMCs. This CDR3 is CASSQVLTGAYTDTQYF. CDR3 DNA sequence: TGCGCCAGCAGCCAAGTATTAACAGGGGCGTACACAGATACGCAGTATTTT.